This T cell receptor beta chain was documented in a study of cytomegalovirus exposure and HLA in healthy donors (dated by TCRdb to 2017 to 2019). Looking at the study overall: An earlier analysis of roughly 500 of the donors reported 250 to 300 Gb of sequence data and roughly 100 million unique TCR beta sequences from about 179 million T cells. About 300 gigabases of sequencing data and roughly 90 million unique TCR sequences were included in an early release covering 500 to 750 HLA-typed donors. Of the roughly 400 genotyped donors, about 80% fell in the genetic ancestry cluster associated with self-reported Caucasian donors. The study was designed to test whether signatures of past pathogen exposure could be identified by cataloging public T cell receptors. The study used immunosequencing to profile the T cell repertoires of 670 or so subjects and linked those repertoires to cytomegalovirus serostatus. Besides the first cohort of 500 to 700 subjects, a separate validation cohort made up of roughly 120 different subjects was used. To predict cytomegalovirus infection status, the study brought together high-throughput TCR immunosequencing, statistical association of individual TCRs with disease status, and machine learning. To study patterns of TCR occurrence, a later analysis re-analyzed previously published TCR beta repertoires from several hundred donors and added high-resolution HLA genotyping. Rather than using new phenotypic data, the later analysis identified candidate immune exposures from TCR beta sequences and from how often those sequences occurred across donors. An earlier analysis of some 600 of the donors applied high-throughput TCR beta sequencing to assess whether each TCR beta V gene segment acted as functional or pseudogenic. Donor age, sex, ethnicity and CMV serostatus were collected together with the repertoire data. A later genetic analysis took genome-wide SNP genotypes for 398 of the 666 donors and used that subset as a discovery cohort. Every repertoire in the discovery cohort had been generated on one and the same sequencing platform. Class I and class II HLA loci were covered by the typing at four-digit resolution. The number of donors typed differed by locus, with about 629-630 for A, B, C, DRB1 and DQB1, roughly 520 for DQA1, some 570 for DPA1, and some 440 for DPB1. Because of strong linkage in the cohort, roughly five DR-DQ haplotypes were treated as single units for association and clustering. Among some 400 genotyped donors of the cohort, an average of approximately 250,000 unique TCR beta nucleotide sequences were sequenced per donor, approximately 20% of them non-productive. Overall study results and their limits: Three of the identified cytomegalovirus-associated TCR beta chains were confirmed in vitro to be specific for cytomegalovirus antigens. Compared with the approximately 670-donor mean, donors in an Asian-associated ancestry cluster had fewer N-insertions in productive TCRs, according to a later genetic analysis. An earlier analysis of around 500 of the donors showed that most TCR beta V segments appeared in productive rearrangements either about 90% or about 30% of the time, which broadly matched IMGT annotations. Only TCR beta chains were sequenced in this cohort, and the absence of alpha or paired-chain data limited detectable features. When HLA alleles, especially DR and DQ, strongly co-occurred, TCR associations were difficult to assign to individual alleles. Because HLA typing was missing for some donors at each locus, association tests included only the typed subset. Roughly uniform sequencing depth across donors was assumed in presence/absence analyses, although this assumption may not hold. Across donors, most TCR sequences were observed very rarely, whereas some public TCRs were present in many individuals. A cluster of highly shared sequence variants was judged likely to be a technical artifact of the sequencing pipeline. It was suggested by the authors that the approach could potentially be generalized to other disease states and immunological phenotypes. In a later analysis, 16,951 TCR beta sequences were associated with specific HLA alleles at a false discovery rate of 0.05. The study listed 150 to 200 TCR beta chains as associated with cytomegalovirus. Linkage disequilibrium might explain the correlated functional status among segregating V segments, but an unknown experimental factor could not be excluded. A further reported finding was that TCR beta sequences accurately predicted the HLA-A and HLA-B alleles for most subjects in the first cohort. In a later analysis, HLA-associated TCR beta chains were found to be more clonally expanded and to have lower generation probabilities than equally common non-associated chains. For the cohort, immune exposure information was limited to CMV serostatus. Because the 87-base-pair reads could not distinguish some IMGT-functional V segments, including TRBV6-2 and TRBV6-3, those segments were excluded. A later analysis found that TCR association rates varied across HLA loci, with DRB1 alleles showing the most associated TCRs and HLA-C alleles the fewest. A later analysis reported that several top co-occurrence clusters appeared linked to parvovirus B19, influenza, CMV and Epstein-Barr virus. Because counts were too low, about 18 rarely observed V segments, including chromosome 9 orphons, were excluded from the earlier analysis of roughly 580 of the donors. Most CMV-associated TCR beta chains appeared to be HLA-restricted in a later analysis, and the HLA associations seemed to be driven largely by CMV exposure. Cytomegalovirus status was reported to be diagnosed by the classifier with high specificity and sensitivity in both the original and validation cohorts. A later genetic analysis associated a missense DCLRE1C variant with V-gene and J-gene trimming of TCR beta chains, and an independent cohort replicated the association.

The cohort comprised several hundred healthy bone marrow donors. Cohort members were all nominally healthy when sampled, although unrecorded immune exposures were likely present. The donor tested CMV seronegative, placing the donor among the 350 to 400 seronegative members of the cohort. Every donor gave a peripheral blood sample, and the peripheral blood mononuclear cells from that sample were used for TCR beta sequencing. The Qiagen DNeasy Blood Extraction Kit was used to extract genomic DNA from the blood cell samples. The CDR3 has 16 amino acids, counting the end cysteine and phenylalanine. Only the CDR3 region is kept as DNA, spanning 48 bases read in frame from base 1. CDR1 LGHNA and CDR2 YSLEER were looked up in the germline V gene. This clone has only one observation. Its antigen has not been determined. The junction does not match germline at one end; this may be a read error. At the DNA level, this CDR3 is encoded by other sequences in the same sample as well.

Receptors were amplified or captured by the immunoSEQ multiplex PCR assay. For the multiplex PCR, a mixture combining 60 forward primers for TCR Vbeta segments and 13 reverse primers for TCR Jbeta segments was used. A multiplex PCR assay on genomic DNA amplified the CDR3 region of rearranged TCR beta genes. The Illumina HiSeq System was used to sequence the amplified TCR beta libraries as 87-base-pair reads. On the study's bioinformatics: Across the 666 repertoires, a later analysis counted about 81 million unique TCR beta chains, 8.5 million to 12 million of which were shared by at least two donors. Raw reads were error-corrected and collapsed into unique sequences with a nearest-neighbor algorithm that merged closely related sequences to remove PCR and sequencing errors. To assign V, D and J gene segments, CDR3 sequences were aligned to IMGT reference sequences. Each retained sequence needed at least a six-nucleotide match to both a V gene segment and a J gene segment. Rearrangements were called productive when the CDR3 lacked stop codons and stayed in frame with V and J; all others were non-productive. CDR3 was defined according to IMGT convention as the region running from the second conserved V-encoded cysteine to the conserved J-encoded phenylalanine. The earlier analysis of about 640 of the donors excluded any sequence lacking an unambiguous match to a single V gene segment. An earlier analysis of some 500 of the donors classified V segments as functional when productive rearrangements were above 56.7% and as segregating when the standard deviation between donors was above 5%. To diagnose cytomegalovirus status from the catalog of TCR beta chain sequences, a statistical classification framework was built. In a later analysis, V and J genes were assigned by comparing TCR nucleotide sequences against IMGT/GENE-DB human TR gene sequences. In a later analysis, CDR3 sequences and most-parsimonious VDJ recombination scenarios were assigned using the TCRdist pipeline. In a later analysis, every TCR beta chain was defined by the combination of its CDR3 amino acid sequence and its V-gene family, and reads without a unique V-gene family were dropped. A later analysis removed 450 to 600 highly shared, low-generation-probability nucleotide sequences to deal with suspected cross-contamination and a sequencing artifact. In a later analysis, a clonal expansion index for each public chain was calculated from normalized within-repertoire ranks of inferred template counts. In a later analysis, generation probabilities were computed using a VDJ recombination model fitted to out-of-frame rearrangements, and the results were checked against IGoR. Hypergeometric tests were used in a later analysis to score TCR-TCR, TCR-HLA and TCR-CMV co-occurrence, with a repertoire-size bias correction applied to the TCR pairs. False discovery rates were estimated in a later analysis by permuting HLA or CMV assignments 20 times. In a later analysis, co-occurring TCRs were grouped using DBSCAN, with TCRdist sequence similarity added in when clustering inside HLA-allele-positive subsets. Repertoires with fewer than 30,000 or more than 120,000 public chains were left out of co-occurrence clustering, as were four to six repertoires with anomalous nucleotide sharing. The immuneACCESS repertoire file appears here via TCRdb, limited to in-frame rearrangements. These files lack a portion of the clones; in checked studies, under half of the deficit traces to unresolved V genes, and the cause of the others is not known. V, J and clone size reflect that table, while D and trimming were determined from the DNA. In this sample the table shows about 120,000 clones, less than 80% of which occur a single time. The top ten clonotypes cover 3% to 4.5% of the sample.

This sequence originates from a man aged 25-40 years in good health and CMV-seronegative. The V gene is TRBV4-3 and the J gene is TRBJ2-7; TRBD1 is a weak D gene call, 6 bases matching. The source material was PBMCs. The CDR3 here reads CASSQDRDKNSYEQYF. The nucleotides are TGCGCCAGCAGCCAGGACCGGGACAAGAACTCCTACGAACAGTACTTC.